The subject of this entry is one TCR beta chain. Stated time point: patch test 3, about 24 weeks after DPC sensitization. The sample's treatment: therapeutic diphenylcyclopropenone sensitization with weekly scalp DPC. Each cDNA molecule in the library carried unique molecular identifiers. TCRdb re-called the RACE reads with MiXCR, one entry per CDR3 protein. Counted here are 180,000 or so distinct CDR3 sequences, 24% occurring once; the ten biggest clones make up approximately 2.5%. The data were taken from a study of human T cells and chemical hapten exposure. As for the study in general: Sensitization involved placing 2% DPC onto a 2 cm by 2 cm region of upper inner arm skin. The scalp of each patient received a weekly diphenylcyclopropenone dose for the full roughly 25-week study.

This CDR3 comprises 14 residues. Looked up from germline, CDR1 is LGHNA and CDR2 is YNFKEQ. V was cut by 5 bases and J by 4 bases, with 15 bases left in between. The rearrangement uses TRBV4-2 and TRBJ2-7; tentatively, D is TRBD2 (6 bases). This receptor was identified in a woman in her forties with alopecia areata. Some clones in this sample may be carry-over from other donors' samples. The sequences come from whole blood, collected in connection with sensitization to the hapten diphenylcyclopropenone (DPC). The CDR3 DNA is TGTGCCAGCAGCGCCCGGGACGCGGGGTACGAGCAGTACTTC. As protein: CASSARDAGYEQYF.